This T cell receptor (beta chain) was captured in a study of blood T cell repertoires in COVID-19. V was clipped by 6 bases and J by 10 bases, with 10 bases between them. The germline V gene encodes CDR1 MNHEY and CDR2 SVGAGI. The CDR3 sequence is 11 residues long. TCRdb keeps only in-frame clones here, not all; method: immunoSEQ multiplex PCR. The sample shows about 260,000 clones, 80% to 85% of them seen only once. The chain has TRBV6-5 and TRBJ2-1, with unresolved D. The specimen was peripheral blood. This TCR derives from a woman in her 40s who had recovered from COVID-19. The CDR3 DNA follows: TGTGCCAGCAGCACCAGGTACGAGCAGTTCTTC. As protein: CASSTRYEQFF.